Each of the 15 T cell receptor beta chains below was sequenced from the same sample in a study of T cells in Graves' hyperthyroidism and ophthalmopathy. Using RNA transcripts as the source, TCR beta CDR3 regions were amplified. During a first-round RT-PCR of the TCR CDR3, the HTBI primer set was used. One entry per CDR3 protein results from TCRdb running MiXCR on the multiplex PCR reads. This repertoire shows 480,000 or so distinct CDR3 sequences, roughly 45% found once; its top ten account for approximately 44%. Sample: peripheral blood or thyroid tissue (not recorded which). The origin of the receptors is an adult woman with Graves' disease, either hyperthyroidism or ophthalmopathy (not recorded which).

This clonotype was detected only once. The V and J genes are TRBV5-1 and TRBJ1-6; TRBD1 is a possible D gene (5 bases). The CDR3 consists of 15 residues. The germline V gene has CDR1 SGHRS and CDR2 YFSETQ. V was clipped by 4 bases and J by 13 bases, with 21 bases between them. The CDR3 here is CASSLVGGADQPLHF. CDR3 in DNA: TGCGCCAGCAGCCTTGTGGGAGGGGCCGATCAGCCCCTCCACTTT.

This clonotype came up a few times. J is TRBJ2-6 and V is TRBV12-3 or TRBV12-4; D ambiguous. Trimming left V 5 bases short and J 4 bases short, with 3 bases between. The CDR3 has 12 amino acids. CDR3 region: CASSKGANVLTF. The CDR3 DNA reads TGTGCCAGCAGTAAGGGGGCCAACGTCCTGACTTTC.

This clonotype was found many times. The junction departs from the called germline gene at one end, perhaps through a read error. This chain links TRBV6-6 with TRBJ1-1; D unresolved. Germline CDR1 is MNHNY and CDR2 is SVGAGI (reference sequence). The CDR3 sequence is 11 residues long. The CDR3 region has the DNA TGTGCCAGCAGTCAGAACTCTGAAGCTTTCTTT. Translated: CASSQNSEAFF.

The V gene is TRBV7-9, the J gene TRBJ1-2; TRBD1 is a possible D gene (6 bases). The germline V gene encodes CDR1 SEHNR and CDR2 FQNEAQ (reference sequence). Between the trimmed V and J ends, which lost 6 bases and 4 bases, there was a span of 21 bases. The CDR3 loop spans 16 amino acids. CDR3 nucleotides: TGTGCCAGCAGAACTAACCCAGGGACACCGACCTATGGCTACACCTTC. This translates into CASRTNPGTPTYGYTF.

The rearrangement joins TRBV19 to TRBJ2-1; TRBD2 matches 11 bases. Trimming took 3 bases from V and 8 from J; bases not matched to a gene: 12. Germline V gene data show CDR1 as LNHDA and CDR2 as SQIVND (reference sequence). This CDR3 is 17 amino acids long. The CDR3 nucleotides are TGTGCCAGTAGTATCCCTAGCGGGAGGCCCCAGCGGGATGAGCAGTTCTTC. It codes for CASSIPSGRPQRDEQFF.

The CDR3 loop is CASSLDGAPNQPQHF. The DNA for the CDR3 is TGTGCCAGCAGCTTAGACGGGGCCCCCAATCAGCCCCAGCATTTT. The V call is TRBV11-2, the J call TRBJ1-5, with D possibly being TRBD1 (5 bases). V was shortened by 0 bases and J by 3 bases, with 9 bases between the two germline ends. Germline V lookup: CDR1 SGHAT, CDR2 FQNNGV. This CDR3 contains 15 residues.

This chain joins TRBV29-1 and TRBJ1-1; D is perhaps TRBD1 (6 bases). V dropped 8 bases and J dropped 1 base, with 17 bases sitting between them. The CDR3 length is 14 residues. Germline CDR1 reads SQVTM; CDR2 reads ANQGSEA. This CDR3 reads CSRDTGSKNTEAFF. The CDR3 bases are TGCAGCAGGGATACAGGGTCCAAGAACACTGAAGCTTTCTTT.

Points on this clonotype: This is likely a read error, given that the CDR3 carries no conserved phenylalanine or tryptophan at its end. The chain has TRBV10-3 and TRBJ1-5; maybe TRBD1 (5 bases). This CDR3 is built from 15 residues. Deletions cut 8 bases from V and 1 base from J, with 15 bases between. Germline CDR1 reads ENHRY; CDR2 reads SYGVKD. The CDR3 region is CAIGKVDSSNQPQHS. CDR3 coding DNA: TGTGCCATCGGAAAAGTCGACAGCAGCAATCAGCCCCAGCATTCT.

The chain is built from TRBV20-1 and TRBJ1-6, with a tentative D call TRBD1 (5 bases). The CDR3 sequence is 14 residues long. Germline CDR1 reads DFQATT; CDR2 reads SNEGSKA (reference sequence). Deletions cut 0 bases from V and 6 bases from J, with 9 bases between. The CDR3 sequence is CSAREGGGNSPLHF. DNA of the CDR3: TGCAGTGCTAGAGAAGGTGGGGGTAATTCACCCCTCCACTTT.

V gene TRBV19 combines with J gene TRBJ1-2; D call uncertain. V lost 9 bases and J lost 0, with 14 bases in between. CDR3 length equals 14 residues. CDR1 and CDR2 (germline): LNHDA, SQIVND (reference sequence). This CDR3 is CASTRADPNYGYTF. The CDR3 region has the DNA TGTGCCAGCACCCGGGCGGACCCTAACTATGGCTACACCTTC. Supplemented by reference TRBV19 and TRBJ1-2, the full variable domain reads DGGITQSPKYLFRKEGQNVTLSCEQNLNHDAMYWYRQDPGQGLRLIYYSQIVNDFQKGDIAEGYSVSREKKESFPLTVTSAQKNPTAFYLCASTRADPNYGYTFGSGTRLTVV.

The V and J genes are TRBV6-5 and TRBJ1-6, with 7 bases identical to TRBD1. After removal of 3 bases from V and 10 bases from J, the junction contained 6 bases not matched to a gene. CDR1 MNHEY and CDR2 SVGAGI come from the germline V gene. The CDR3 spans 14 residues. The CDR3 sequence: CASSYQGGDSPLHF. The CDR3 DNA reads as TGTGCCAGCAGTTATCAGGGGGGTGACTCACCCCTCCACTTT.

This clonotype showed up many times. The chain uses TRBV7-2 and TRBJ2-2; 12 positions match TRBD1. The CDR3 loop spans 19 amino acids. Trimming took 0 bases from V and 5 from J; bases not matched to a gene: 10. The germline gives CDR1 SGHTA, CDR2 FQGNSA. CDR3 residues: CASSLAPSGTGGSTGELFF. The DNA of the CDR3 is TGTGCCAGCAGCTTAGCCCCCTCCGGGACAGGGGGCTCGACCGGGGAGCTGTTTTTT. Supplemented by reference TRBV7-2 and TRBJ2-2, the full variable domain reads GAGVSQSPSNKVTEKGKDVELRCDPISGHTALYWYRQSLGQGLEFLIYFQGNSAPDKSGLPSDRFSAERTGGSVSTLTIQRTQQEDSAVYLCASSLAPSGTGGSTGELFFGEGSRLTVL.

CDR3: CASSSRMGNQPQHF. The CDR3 coding sequence is TGTGCCAGCAGTTCGCGGATGGGGAATCAGCCCCAGCATTTT. V usage is TRBV28 and J usage is TRBJ1-5; D remains unclear. This CDR3 comprises 14 residues. V lost 4 bases and J 4 bases, leaving 11 bases between the germline ends. The germline gives CDR1 MDHEN, CDR2 SYDVKM.

This clonotype was detected ten times or more. V gene TRBV15 combines with J gene TRBJ1-3; no clear D gene. The germline gives CDR1 LNHNV, CDR2 YYDKDF (reference sequence). The CDR3 contains 12 residues. Between the trimmed V and J ends, which lost 5 bases and 4 bases, there was a span of 6 bases. The CDR3 sequence: CATSLGGNTIYF. For the CDR3, the DNA is TGTGCCACCAGCTTAGGGGGAAACACCATATATTTT.

As regards this clonotype: A single base separates this from a much larger clone, so it may be a read error. This sequence joins TRBV7-3 and TRBJ1-6, with D unclear. This CDR3 has 13 amino acids. Germline CDR1 SGHTA, CDR2 FQGTGA. In DNA, the CDR3 is TGTGCCAGCAGCTTAGAGTTGGATTCACCCTTCCACTTT. This encodes CASSLELDSPFHF. The full variable domain, completed using reference TRBV7-3 and TRBJ1-6, is GAGVSQTPSNKVTEKGKYVELRCDPISGHTALYWYRQSLGQGPEFLIYFQGTGAADDSGLPNDRFFAVRPEGSVSTLKIQRTERGDSAVYLCASSLELDSPFHFGNGTRLTVT.